The clone carrying this T cell receptor (beta chain) was found once. CDR3 length equals 14 residues. Germline lookup yields CDR1 SGHTA and CDR2 FQGNSA. The V gene end was trimmed by 4 bases and the J gene end by 7 bases; junction bases not matched to a gene: 3. This specimen comes from a study of blood T cell repertoires in COVID-19. On the study more broadly: Specimens from acute and convalescent COVID-19 originated in the United States, Italy and Spain. T cells, B-cell-depleted T cells, or PBMCs provided the cDNA or gDNA that served as material.

In the authors' methods: Using reference gene primer amplification, nucleated cell counts were estimated. The data were produced by immunoSEQ multiplex PCR, yet TCRdb's version contains in-frame clones alone and is incomplete. The DNA gave D and trimming, while V, J and clone size come from that table. The sample gives over 25,000 clones, less than 95% of which show up once; 1% is in the top ten. This receptor was obtained from a man between 65 and 85 years old with active or convalescent COVID-19. This chain links TRBV7-2 with TRBJ2-1; 11 nucleotides agree with TRBD1. Sequencing was carried out using peripheral blood. The CDR3 nucleotides read TGTGCCAGCAGCTCCGGGACAGGGGGGAATGAGCAGTTCTTC. Its translation is CASSSGTGGNEQFF.